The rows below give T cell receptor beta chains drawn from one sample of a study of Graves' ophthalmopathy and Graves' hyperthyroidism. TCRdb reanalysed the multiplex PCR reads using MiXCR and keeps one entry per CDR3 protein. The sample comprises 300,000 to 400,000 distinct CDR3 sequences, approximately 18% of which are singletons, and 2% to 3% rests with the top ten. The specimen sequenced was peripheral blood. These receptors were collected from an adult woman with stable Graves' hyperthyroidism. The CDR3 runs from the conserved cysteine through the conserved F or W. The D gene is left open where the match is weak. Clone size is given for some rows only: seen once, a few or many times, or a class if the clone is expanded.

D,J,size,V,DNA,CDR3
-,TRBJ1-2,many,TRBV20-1,TGCAGTGCTAGTCGACAGGCCAAAGGGGGAGGCTACACCTTC,CSASRQAKGGGYTF
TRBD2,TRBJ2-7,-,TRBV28,TGTGCCACGTACCGGGACTACACCTACGAGCAGTACTTC,CATYRDYTYEQYF
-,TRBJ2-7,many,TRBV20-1,TGCAGTGCTAGTTTTAAGTGGCGGTCGGGGGCTAGCGGAGTCTACGAGCAGTACTTC,CSASFKWRSGASGVYEQYF
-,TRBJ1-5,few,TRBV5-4,TGTGCCAGCAGCGATGGGGGTCAACTAAATCAGCCCCAGCATTTT,CASSDGGQLNQPQHF
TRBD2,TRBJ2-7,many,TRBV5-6,TGTGCCAGCAGCATGCCGACTAGCGGGGAAACCTACGAGCAGTACTTC,CASSMPTSGETYEQYF
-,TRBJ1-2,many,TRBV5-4,TGTGCCAGCAGCTGGATACCCAGGGGATGGCGATCTTATGGCTACACCTTC,CASSWIPRGWRSYGYTF
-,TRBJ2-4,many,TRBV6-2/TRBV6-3,TGTGCCAGCAGTGTTACAGCGGGTCTAGCCAAAAACATTCAGTACTTC,CASSVTAGLAKNIQYF
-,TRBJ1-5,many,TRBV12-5,TGTGCTAGTGGTTTGGTACTTAGGGGACGCAATCAGCCCCAGCATTTT,CASGLVLRGRNQPQHF
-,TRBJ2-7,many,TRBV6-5,TGTGCCAGCAGTTACCCTCTTGGGGAGCAGTACTTC,CASSYPLGEQYF
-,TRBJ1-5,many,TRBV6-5,TGTGCCAGCAGTTATAGGGGCAATCAGCCCCAGCATTTT,CASSYRGNQPQHF
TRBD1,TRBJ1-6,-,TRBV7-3,TGTGCCAGCAGCACGGACAGGGGATATAATTCACCCCTCCACTTT,CASSTDRGYNSPLHF
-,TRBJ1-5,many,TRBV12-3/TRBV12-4,TGTGCCAGCAGTTTCGGGTGGAACGACAATCAGCCCCAGCATTTT,CASSFGWNDNQPQHF
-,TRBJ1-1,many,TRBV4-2,TGTGCCAGCAGCGAAGCAGGGGCCATGAACACTGAAGCTTTCTTT,CASSEAGAMNTEAFF
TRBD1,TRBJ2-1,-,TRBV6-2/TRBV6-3,TGTGCCAGCAGTTTCGCTCGCCAGGGGGCTGGACACAATGAGCAGTTCTTC,CASSFARQGAGHNEQFF
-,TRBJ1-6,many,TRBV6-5,TGTGCCAGCAGTTCACTACGACTGGGGGGTTCACCCCTCCACTTT,CASSSLRLGGSPLHF
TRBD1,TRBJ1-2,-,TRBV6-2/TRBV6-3,TGTGCCAGCAGTCAAGGGACAGGCGAGAGCTACACCTTC,CASSQGTGESYTF
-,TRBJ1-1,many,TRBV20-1,TGCAGTGCTAGGGAAACGATCGGGGGGCCCCTGCCTGAAGCTTTCTTT,CSARETIGGPLPEAFF
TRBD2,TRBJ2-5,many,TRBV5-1,TGCGCCAGCAGCGCTGGACTAGCGGAGGGTGGTGAGACCCAGTACTTC,CASSAGLAEGGETQYF
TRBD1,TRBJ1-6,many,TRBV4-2,TGTGCCAGCAGCCAAGATACCCGGGACAGGGATTCACCCCTCCACTTT,CASSQDTRDRDSPLHF
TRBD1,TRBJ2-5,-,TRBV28,TGTGCCAGCACCTCCCCTGCTTTAGACAGGGGGGGAGAGACCCAGTACTTC,CASTSPALDRGGETQYF
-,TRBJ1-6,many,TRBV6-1,TGTGCCAGCAGAGGCCAAAGTTATTCACCCCTCCACTTT,CASRGQSYSPLHF
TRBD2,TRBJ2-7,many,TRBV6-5,TGTGCCAGCAGTTACTCTGGACTAGCGGTGACCTCCTACGAGCAGTACTTC,CASSYSGLAVTSYEQYF
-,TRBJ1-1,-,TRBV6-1,TGTGCCAGCACCGCCGGACGGAGGAACACTGAAGCTTTCTTC,CASTAGRRNTEAFF
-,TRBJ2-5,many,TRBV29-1,TGCAGCGTTCATATGACTCAAGAGACCCAGTACTTC,CSVHMTQETQYF
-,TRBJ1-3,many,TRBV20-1,TGCAGTGCATTCCTCCGTGGGGGTGGTGGAAACACCATATATTTT,CSAFLRGGGGNTIYF
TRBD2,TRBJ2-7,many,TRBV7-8,TGTGCCAGCAGCCTGTCGGGGGGGAGTGCCTACGAGCAGTACTTC,CASSLSGGSAYEQYF
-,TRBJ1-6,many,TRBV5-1,TGCGCCAGCAGCTTGTGGTCGGGACCCTCACCCCTCCACTTT,CASSLWSGPSPLHF